Shown below are 8 T cell receptor beta chains from a single sample sequenced in a study of CD8 T cells in Susac syndrome. cDNA came from about 0.5 to 1 ug RNA primed by random hexamers. TCRdb itself ran the immunoSEQ multiplex PCR reads through MiXCR, one entry per CDR3 protein. Among some 140,000 distinct CDR3 sequences, around 95% were seen once, and the ten largest hold about 0.18%. The sequenced sample was CD8+ T cells from PBMCs. Source of these receptors: a human donor with Susac syndrome.

The chain uses TRBV9 and TRBJ2-3, with TRBD2 matching over 7 bases. Trimming removed 3 bases from V and 1 base from J; junction bases left unmatched: 11. The germline V gene has CDR1 SGDLS and CDR2 YYNGEE. The CDR3 length is 17 residues. The CDR3 loop is CASSASGGSVGTDTQYF. The CDR3 DNA follows: TGTGCCAGCAGCGCTTCCGGCGGGAGTGTTGGCACAGATACGCAGTATTTT. Variable domain in full (rest from reference TRBV9 and TRBJ2-3): DSGVTQTPKHLITATGQRVTLRCSPRSGDLSVYWYQQSLDQGLQFLIQYYNGEERAKGNILERFSAQQFPDLHSELNLSSLELGDSALYFCASSASGGSVGTDTQYFGPGTRLTVL.

The chain joins TRBV4-1 to TRBJ2-2; the match to TRBD2 covers 10 bases. J was trimmed by 5 bases and V by 4 bases; bases with no gene match: 10. CDR3 length equals 17 residues. Germline-derived CDR1 and CDR2 are MGHRA and YSYEKL. The chain's CDR3 is CASSRWASGRGTGELFF. The CDR3 DNA sequence: TGCGCCAGCAGCCGTTGGGCTAGCGGGAGAGGGACCGGGGAGCTGTTTTTT.

J is TRBJ2-1 and V is TRBV12-3 or TRBV12-4; TRBD2 aligns across 7 bases. This CDR3 spans 16 amino acids. With 6 bases clipped from V and 0 bases from J, the junction kept 8 bases outside the gene matches. The CDR3 sequence is CASSQFASGSYNEQFF. The CDR3 DNA follows: TGTGCCAGCAGCCAATTCGCTAGCGGCTCCTACAATGAGCAGTTCTTC.

Concerning this clonotype: The junction does not match germline at one end; this may be a read error. J is TRBJ2-5 and V is TRBV11-2; unclear D gene. CDR1 SGHAT and CDR2 FQNNGV come from the germline V gene. The CDR3 covers 12 residues. The CDR3 region is CASSLVDLKLHF. The CDR3 DNA sequence: TGTGCCAGCAGCTTAGTTGATCTCAAGCTGCACTTC.

This chain connects TRBV28 to TRBJ2-1, with TRBD2 matching 10 bases. This CDR3 comprises 15 residues. The germline CDR1 and CDR2 sequences are MDHEN and SYDVKM. V dropped 4 bases and J dropped 3; count of bases not matched to a gene: 3. The DNA for the CDR3 is TGTGCCAGCAGTTCCGGACTAGCGGTCTACAATGAGCAGTTCTTC. Its translation: CASSSGLAVYNEQFF.

The chain carries TRBV5-1 and TRBJ2-1; 9 bases fit TRBD1. CDR1 SGHRS and CDR2 YFSETQ come from the germline V gene. V lost 4 bases to trimming and J lost 15 bases; unmatched junction nucleotides: 8. This CDR3 spans 12 amino acids. Written as DNA, the CDR3 is TGCGCCAGCAGCCTGGGACAGGGTAACCGGTTCTTC. Translation: CASSLGQGNRFF.

This chain connects TRBV11-1 to TRBJ2-1; the D is unclear. Germline CDR1 is SGHAT and CDR2 is FQDESV (reference sequence). V was trimmed by 10 bases and J by 4 bases, leaving 14 bases between them. This CDR3 is built from 13 residues. The CDR3 region is CATLTPQYNEQFF. The CDR3 bases are TGTGCCACCCTTACTCCACAATACAATGAGCAGTTCTTC.

This chain connects TRBV28 to TRBJ2-2; D assignment may be TRBD1 or TRBD2 (5 bases each). V was trimmed by 6 bases and J by 0 bases, leaving 11 bases between them. This CDR3 region has 15 residues. CDR1 is MDHEN, CDR2 SYDVKM, per germline. The CDR3: CASSPGTANTGELFF. CDR3 nucleotides: TGTGCCAGCAGCCCCGGGACGGCGAACACCGGGGAGCTGTTTTTT.